Following are 20 T cell receptor beta chains from one sample sequenced in a study of T cell changes during pregnancy in multiple sclerosis. Here immunoSEQ multiplex PCR was the method, and the copy in TCRdb shows in-frame clones only, minus some. The sample contains around 41,000 clones, approximately 90% of which appear only once. Sequencing was carried out using PBMCs (not recorded whether the cells were cultured). The receptor source for this set is a female donor with multiple sclerosis, enrolled in a pregnancy study.

With respect to this clone: One end of the junction does not line up with germline, which may come from a read error. The V and J genes are TRBV7-9 and TRBJ2-1; 8 bases fit TRBD2. Germline CDR1 SEHNR, CDR2 FQNEAQ (reference sequence). CDR3 length: 17 residues. CDR3 sequence reads: CASSLASGSTQYSEQFF. The CDR3 DNA follows: TGTGCCAGCAGCTTGGCCAGCGGGAGCACCCAATACAGTGAGCAGTTCTTC.

The chain joins TRBV11-2 to TRBJ2-1; 11 bases line up with TRBD2. The ends lost 5 bases at V and 7 bases at J; junction bases unmatched: 7. The CDR3 contains 15 residues. CDR1 and CDR2 from the germline V gene are SGHAT and FQNNGV. The CDR3 loop is CASSDSGRAVNEQFF. The CDR3 DNA is TGTGCCAGCAGCGATAGCGGGAGGGCCGTAAATGAGCAGTTCTTC. Filled out from reference TRBV11-2 and TRBJ2-1, the complete variable domain reads EAGVAQSPRYKIIEKRQSVAFWCNPISGHATLYWYQQILGQGPKLLIQFQNNGVVDDSQLPKDRFSAERLKGVDSTLKIQPAKLEDSAVYLCASSDSGRAVNEQFFGPGTRLTVL.

This chain connects TRBV6-5 to TRBJ2-2, with 10 bases aligning to TRBD1. This CDR3 region has 13 residues. The V and J ends lost 6 bases and 6 bases, in that order; junction bases with no gene match: 1. The V gene's germline CDR1 is MNHEY and CDR2 SVGAGI. The CDR3 coding sequence is TGTGCCAGCAGGACAGGGGGCTCCGGGGAGCTGTTTTTT. Amino acid sequence: CASRTGGSGELFF.

This chain links TRBV6-5 with TRBJ2-3, with a weak D call TRBD1 (6 bases). Trimming removed 8 bases from V and 0 bases from J, with 12 bases in between. CDR3 length: 14 amino acids. The germline V gene has CDR1 MNHEY and CDR2 SVGAGI. The CDR3 is CASATGMSTDTQYF. In DNA form, the CDR3 reads TGTGCCAGCGCAACAGGGATGAGCACAGATACGCAGTATTTT.

This clone has only one observation. The chain couples TRBV11-3 to TRBJ2-1, with D perhaps matching TRBD1 (6 bases). Germline CDR1 reads SGHNT; CDR2 reads YENEEA. V shed 4 bases and J shed 2 bases, with 9 bases lying between them. The CDR3 length is 14 residues. The CDR3: CASSSTGTYNEQFF. Here the CDR3 DNA reads TGTGCCAGCAGCTCGACAGGTACCTACAATGAGCAGTTCTTC.

The J gene is TRBJ1-2, the V gene TRBV5-1, with D uncertain. The CDR3 runs 13 residues. Trimming cost V 4 bases and J 4 bases, with 11 bases left between them. The germline gives CDR1 SGHRS, CDR2 YFSETQ. CDR3 sequence: CASSLTLPYGYTF. Written as DNA, the CDR3 is TGCGCCAGCAGCCTGACCCTGCCCTATGGCTACACCTTC.

This chain uses TRBV18 with TRBJ1-1; D unresolved. The CDR3 totals 15 residues. Trimming removed 6 bases from V and 0 bases from J, with 14 bases in between. Germline-derived CDR1 and CDR2 are KGHSH and LQKENI. CDR3 bases: TGTGCCAGCTCCCCGCGCGAGGGAATGAACACTGAAGCTTTCTTT. Translated: CASSPREGMNTEAFF.

This rearrangement joins TRBV19 to TRBJ2-7, with 10 bases that match TRBD2. The V segment lost 4 bases and the J segment 5 bases; nucleotides outside the gene matches: 11. Germline V gene lookup returns CDR1 LNHDA and CDR2 SQIVND (reference sequence). The CDR3 consists of 16 residues. The CDR3 loop is CASSTSGRPSWHEQYF. In nucleotides, the CDR3 is TGTGCCAGTAGTACTAGCGGGAGACCAAGTTGGCACGAGCAGTACTTC.

V and J are TRBV2 and TRBJ2-5, with D possibly being TRBD2 (6 bases). The V end lost 3 bases, the J end lost 4 bases, and 12 bases lay between the germline ends. Looked up from germline, CDR1 is SNHLY and CDR2 is FYNNEI. The CDR3 totals 14 residues. The CDR3 reads CASSDEGGPETQYF. CDR3 nucleotide sequence: TGTGCCAGCAGTGATGAGGGAGGACCAGAGACCCAGTACTTC.

The rearrangement links TRBV4-3 to TRBJ1-2; TRBD1 is a possible D gene (5 bases). There are 13 residues in the CDR3. Trimming shortened V by 2 bases and J by 4 bases, and 8 bases separated the two germline ends. Germline CDR1 reads LGHNA; CDR2 reads YSLEER. CDR3 region: CASSQTGFYGYTF. The CDR3 DNA reads TGCGCCAGCAGCCAAACAGGATTCTATGGCTACACCTTC.

The chain is built from TRBV29-1 and TRBJ2-1; D perhaps matches TRBD2 (5 bases). V was cut by 7 bases and J by 0 bases, with 13 bases left in between. This CDR3 spans 14 amino acids. CDR1 and CDR2 (germline): SQVTM, ANQGSEA. The CDR3 is CSASDFSSYNEQFF. CDR3 sequence (DNA): TGCAGCGCCTCGGACTTCAGCTCCTACAATGAGCAGTTCTTC.

The V gene is TRBV28, the J gene TRBJ2-1, with 7 bases fitting TRBD1. V dropped 3 bases and J dropped 4; count of bases not matched to a gene: 18. This CDR3 comprises 19 residues. Germline CDR1 and CDR2: MDHEN and SYDVKM. The CDR3 here is CASSFRPLSYRGSYNEQFF. CDR3 in DNA: TGTGCCAGCAGTTTCCGTCCCTTATCATACAGGGGTAGTTACAATGAGCAGTTCTTC.

The chain carries TRBV13 and TRBJ1-1; D gene uncertain. V lost 6 bases and J lost 7, with 15 bases in between. Germline-derived CDR1 and CDR2 are PRHDT and FYEKMQ (reference sequence). The CDR3 is 13 amino acids. The CDR3 protein is CASREIGYGEAFF. The CDR3 DNA sequence: TGTGCCAGCAGGGAAATTGGGTACGGTGAAGCTTTCTTT.

The rearrangement uses TRBV11-2 and TRBJ2-1, with D unresolved. The CDR3 extends over 14 amino acids. Germline loops: CDR1 SGHAT, CDR2 FQNNGV. With 5 bases removed from V and 6 bases from J, the gap between germline ends came to 14 bases. CDR3 loop: CASSATGFFNEQFF. CDR3 in DNA: TGTGCCAGCAGCGCGACCGGATTTTTCAATGAGCAGTTCTTC.

The chain recombines TRBV29-1 with TRBJ2-4; D is possibly TRBD1 (6 bases). The CDR3 consists of 13 residues. From germline, CDR1 is SQVTM and CDR2 ANQGSEA. Trimming removed 6 bases from V and 4 bases from J, with 13 bases in between. CDR3 protein: CSVLTGPKNIQYF. CDR3 DNA sequence: TGCAGCGTCTTGACAGGACCGAAAAACATTCAGTACTTC.

The rearrangement links TRBV9 to TRBJ2-2; 12 nucleotides match TRBD2. The CDR3 sequence is 16 residues long. Germline V gene data show CDR1 as SGDLS and CDR2 as YYNGEE. The trim removed 4 bases at V and 7 bases at J, leaving 8 bases unmatched. The CDR3 here is CASSTSTSGSGGELFF. CDR3 nucleotides: TGTGCCAGCAGCACCTCGACTAGCGGGAGTGGCGGGGAGCTGTTTTTT.

The chain employs TRBV28 and TRBJ2-1, with 8 bases lining up with TRBD2. V lost 2 bases and J lost 5; bases outside the gene matches: 17. This CDR3 is built from 19 residues. Germline V gene data show CDR1 as MDHEN and CDR2 as SYDVKM. CDR3 DNA: TGTGCCAGCAGTTTACGCCCTCCGGGGGGGGACCCCTTTGACAATGAGCAGTTCTTC. Amino acids: CASSLRPPGGDPFDNEQFF.

The chain joins TRBV9 to TRBJ2-6; D may be TRBD1 (5 bases). The CDR3 consists of 15 residues. Germline V CDR1 and CDR2: SGDLS, YYNGEE. Trimming cost V 4 bases and J 0 bases, with 8 bases left between them. The CDR3 DNA reads TGTGCCAGCAGCCCCGGACACTCTGGGGCCAACGTCCTGACTTTC. Protein sequence: CASSPGHSGANVLTF. Together with reference TRBV9 and TRBJ2-6, the CDR3 gives the full variable domain: DSGVTQTPKHLITATGQRVTLRCSPRSGDLSVYWYQQSLDQGLQFLIQYYNGEERAKGNILERFSAQQFPDLHSELNLSSLELGDSALYFCASSPGHSGANVLTFGAGSRLTVL.

The rearrangement uses TRBV27 and TRBJ1-2; 7 positions agree with TRBD1. V lost 8 bases and J lost 9; bases outside the gene matches: 18. There are 15 residues in the CDR3. Germline loops: CDR1 MNHEY, CDR2 SMNVEV (reference sequence). CDR3 region: CASGDFRDSGLRYTF. CDR3 sequence (DNA): TGTGCCAGCGGAGACTTCCGGGACAGCGGGTTACGCTACACCTTC.

The V call is TRBV6-5, the J call TRBJ2-2; D perhaps matches TRBD1 (6 bases). CDR1 is MNHEY, CDR2 SVGAGI, per germline. The CDR3 is made up of 13 amino acids. V lost 6 bases and J lost 3, with 8 bases in between. CDR3 sequence reads: CASRKGDTGELFF. CDR3 DNA sequence: TGTGCCAGCAGAAAGGGGGACACCGGGGAGCTGTTTTTT.